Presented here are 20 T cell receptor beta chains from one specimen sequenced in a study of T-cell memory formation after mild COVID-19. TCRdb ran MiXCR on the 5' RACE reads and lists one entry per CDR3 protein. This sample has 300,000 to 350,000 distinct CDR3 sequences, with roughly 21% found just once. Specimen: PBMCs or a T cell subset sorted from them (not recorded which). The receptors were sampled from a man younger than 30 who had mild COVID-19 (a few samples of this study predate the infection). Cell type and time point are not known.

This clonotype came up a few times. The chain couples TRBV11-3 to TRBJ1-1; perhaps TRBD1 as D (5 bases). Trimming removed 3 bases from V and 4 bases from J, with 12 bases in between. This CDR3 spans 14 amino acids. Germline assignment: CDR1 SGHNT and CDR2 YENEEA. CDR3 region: CASSFSGTGTEAFF. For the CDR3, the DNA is TGTGCCAGCAGCTTCTCAGGGACGGGCACTGAAGCTTTCTTT.

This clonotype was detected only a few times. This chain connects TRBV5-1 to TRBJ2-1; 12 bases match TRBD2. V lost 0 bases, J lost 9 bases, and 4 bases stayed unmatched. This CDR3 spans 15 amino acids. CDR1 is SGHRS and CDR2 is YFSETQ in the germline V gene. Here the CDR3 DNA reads TGCGCCAGCAGCTTGGCTATGGGACTAGCGGGTGAGCAGTTCTTC. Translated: CASSLAMGLAGEQFF.

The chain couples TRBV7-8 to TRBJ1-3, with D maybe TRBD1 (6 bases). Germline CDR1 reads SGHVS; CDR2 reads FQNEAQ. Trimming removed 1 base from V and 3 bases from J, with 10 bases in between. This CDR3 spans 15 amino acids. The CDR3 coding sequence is TGTGCCAGCAGCTTAGGCGGGGGGCTTGGAAACACCATATATTTT. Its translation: CASSLGGGLGNTIYF.

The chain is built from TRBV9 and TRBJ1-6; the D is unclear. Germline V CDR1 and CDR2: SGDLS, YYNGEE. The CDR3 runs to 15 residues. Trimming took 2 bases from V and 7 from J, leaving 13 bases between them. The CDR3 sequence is CASSVLGVWNSPLHF. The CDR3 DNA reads TGTGCCAGCAGCGTGCTTGGGGTTTGGAATTCACCCCTCCACTTT.

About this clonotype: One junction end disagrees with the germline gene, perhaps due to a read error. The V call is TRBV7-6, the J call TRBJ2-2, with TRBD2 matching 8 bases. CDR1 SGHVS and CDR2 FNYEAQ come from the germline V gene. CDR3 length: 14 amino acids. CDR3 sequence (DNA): TGTGACAGCAGCTTAGCGGGGCCCACCGGGGAGCTGTTTTTT. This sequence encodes CDSSLAGPTGELFF.

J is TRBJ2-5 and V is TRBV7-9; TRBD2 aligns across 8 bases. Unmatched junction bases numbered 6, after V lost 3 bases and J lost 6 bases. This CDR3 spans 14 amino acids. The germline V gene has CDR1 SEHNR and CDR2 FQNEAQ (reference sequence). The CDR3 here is CASSFVAGGKTQYF. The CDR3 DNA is TGTGCCAGCAGCTTCGTTGCGGGGGGAAAGACCCAGTACTTC.

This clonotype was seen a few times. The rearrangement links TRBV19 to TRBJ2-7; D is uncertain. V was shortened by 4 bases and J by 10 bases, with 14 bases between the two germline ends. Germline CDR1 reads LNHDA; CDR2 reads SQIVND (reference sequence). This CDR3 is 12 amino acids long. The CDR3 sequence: CASSSSQPPQYF. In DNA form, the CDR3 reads TGTGCCAGTAGTAGTTCCCAGCCACCTCAGTACTTC.

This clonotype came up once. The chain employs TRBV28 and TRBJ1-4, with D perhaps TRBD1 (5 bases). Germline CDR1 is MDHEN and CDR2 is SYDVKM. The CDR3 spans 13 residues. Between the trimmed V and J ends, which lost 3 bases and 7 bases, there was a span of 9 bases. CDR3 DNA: TGTGCCAGCAGTTTCCAGGGAGGTGAAAAACTGTTTTTT. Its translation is CASSFQGGEKLFF.

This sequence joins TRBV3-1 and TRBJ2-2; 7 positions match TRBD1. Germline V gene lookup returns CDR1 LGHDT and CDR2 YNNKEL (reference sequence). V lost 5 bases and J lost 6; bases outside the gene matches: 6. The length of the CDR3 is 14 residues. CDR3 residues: CASSEGQKAGELFF. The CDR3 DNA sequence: TGTGCCAGCAGCGAGGGACAGAAGGCCGGGGAGCTGTTTTTT.

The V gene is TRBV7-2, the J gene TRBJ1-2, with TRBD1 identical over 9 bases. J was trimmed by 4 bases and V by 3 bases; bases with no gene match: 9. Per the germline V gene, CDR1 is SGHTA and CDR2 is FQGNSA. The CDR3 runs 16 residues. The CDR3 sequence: CASSLDGTGPSYGYTF. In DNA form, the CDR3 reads TGTGCCAGCAGCTTGGATGGGACAGGGCCCTCCTATGGCTACACCTTC.

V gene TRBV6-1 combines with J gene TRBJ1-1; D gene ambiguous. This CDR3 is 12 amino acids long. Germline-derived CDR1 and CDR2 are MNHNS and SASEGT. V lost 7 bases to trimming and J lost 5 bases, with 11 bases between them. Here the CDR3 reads CASTPGRTEAFF. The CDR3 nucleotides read TGTGCCAGCACCCCGGGTCGGACTGAAGCTTTCTTT.

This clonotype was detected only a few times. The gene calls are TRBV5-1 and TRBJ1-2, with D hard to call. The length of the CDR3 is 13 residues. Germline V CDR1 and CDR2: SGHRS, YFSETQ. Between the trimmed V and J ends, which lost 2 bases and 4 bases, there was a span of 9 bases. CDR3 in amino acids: CASSLEGIYGYTF. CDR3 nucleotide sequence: TGCGCCAGCAGCTTAGAGGGAATCTATGGCTACACCTTC.

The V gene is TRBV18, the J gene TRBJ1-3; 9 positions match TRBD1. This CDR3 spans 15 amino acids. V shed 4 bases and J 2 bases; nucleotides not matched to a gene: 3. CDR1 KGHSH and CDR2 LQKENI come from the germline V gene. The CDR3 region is CASSRRQGAGNTIYF. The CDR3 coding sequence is TGTGCCAGCTCACGAAGACAGGGGGCTGGAAACACCATATATTTT.

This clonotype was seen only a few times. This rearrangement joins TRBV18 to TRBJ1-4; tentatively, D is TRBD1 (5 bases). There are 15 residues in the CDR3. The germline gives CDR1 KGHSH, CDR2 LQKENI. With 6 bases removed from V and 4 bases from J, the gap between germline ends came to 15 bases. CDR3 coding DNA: TGTGCCAGCTCCCGAGGACACGTTATTAATGAAAAACTGTTTTTT. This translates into CASSRGHVINEKLFF.

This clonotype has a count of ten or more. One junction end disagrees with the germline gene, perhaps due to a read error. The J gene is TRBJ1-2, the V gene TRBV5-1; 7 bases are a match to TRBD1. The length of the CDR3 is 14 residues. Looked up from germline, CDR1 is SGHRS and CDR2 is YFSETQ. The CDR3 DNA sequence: TGTGCCAGCTCACCTAGGACAGGCAGCTATGGCTACACCTTC. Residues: CASSPRTGSYGYTF.

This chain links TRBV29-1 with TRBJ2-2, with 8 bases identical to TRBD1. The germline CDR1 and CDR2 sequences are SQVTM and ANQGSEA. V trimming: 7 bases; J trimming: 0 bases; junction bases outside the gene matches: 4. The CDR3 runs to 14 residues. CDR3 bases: TGCAGCGCTGGACAGGGCGCGAACACCGGGGAGCTGTTTTTT. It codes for CSAGQGANTGELFF.

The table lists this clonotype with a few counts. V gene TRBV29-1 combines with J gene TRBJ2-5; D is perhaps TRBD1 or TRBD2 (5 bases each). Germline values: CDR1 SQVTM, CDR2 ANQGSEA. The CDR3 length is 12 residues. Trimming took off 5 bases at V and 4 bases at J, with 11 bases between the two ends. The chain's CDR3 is CSVRGPTETQYF. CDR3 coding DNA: TGCAGCGTTCGGGGCCCCACAGAGACCCAGTACTTC.

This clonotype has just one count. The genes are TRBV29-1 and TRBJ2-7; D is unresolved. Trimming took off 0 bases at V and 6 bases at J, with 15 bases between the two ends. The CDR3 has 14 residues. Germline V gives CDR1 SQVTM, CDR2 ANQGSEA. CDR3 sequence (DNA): TGCAGCGTTGAAGATCGGGCTTTGTCGCTCGAGCAGTACGTC. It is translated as CSVEDRALSLEQYV.

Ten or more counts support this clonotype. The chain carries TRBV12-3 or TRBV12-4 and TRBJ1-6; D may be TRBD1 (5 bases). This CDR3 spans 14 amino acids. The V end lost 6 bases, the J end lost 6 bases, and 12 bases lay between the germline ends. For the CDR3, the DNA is TGTGCCAGCAGCCCGACAGCCACTAATTCACCCCTCCACTTT. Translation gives CASSPTATNSPLHF.

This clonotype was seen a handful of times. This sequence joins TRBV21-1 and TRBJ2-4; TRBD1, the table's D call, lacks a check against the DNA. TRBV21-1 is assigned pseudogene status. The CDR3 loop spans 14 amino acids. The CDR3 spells CASSLLAGGDFAYF. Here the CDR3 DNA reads TGTGCCAGCAGCCTATTGGCAGGGGGGGACTTTGCGTACTTC.